The T cell receptor (beta chain) under discussion was sequenced for a study of blood T cell repertoires in COVID-19. On the study more broadly: Donors in the United States, Italy and Spain gave samples during acute or convalescent COVID-19.

The protocol was immunoSEQ multiplex PCR, while the TCRdb copy is restricted to in-frame clones and leaves out a portion. The table lists 500,000 or so clones, 87% of them singletons. Participant age was roughly 18 to 90 years, and participants resided in around 24 US areas. Each participant's cohort was designated according to participant-reported clinical history. Two negative PCRs, clearance, or symptom resolution characterized the recovered Cohort 3 donors. The sample comprised PBMCs or T cells enriched from blood (not recorded which). This TCR was sampled from a woman aged 18-29 years who had recovered from COVID-19.

The CDR3 protein is CAWSTPGQNYGYTF. In DNA, the CDR3 is TGTGCCTGGAGTACCCCGGGACAGAACTATGGCTACACCTTC. The chain couples TRBV30 to TRBJ1-2; 7 bases match TRBD1. Germline V CDR1 and CDR2: GTSNPN, SVGIG (reference sequence). V was pared by 2 bases and J by 2 bases, with 5 bases of the junction left unmatched. The CDR3 covers 14 residues.